The sequence of this TCR beta chain was determined in a study of control samples from healthy donors and cancer patients (TCRdb year 2020). Inclusive of the bounding cysteine and phenylalanine, the CDR3 is 13 residues long. CDR3 DNA only is kept here, 39 bases in frame from base 1. Between the V and J ends, shortened by 3 bases and 3 bases respectively, the junction contains 9 bases. The germline V gene encodes CDR1 GTSNPN and CDR2 SVGIG (reference sequence). Concerning this clone itself: No antigen is known for it. Qualities for individual bases were not recorded, and no much larger clone is one base off.

Receptor amplification or capture employed the immunoSEQ multiplex PCR assay. This immuneACCESS table, as held by TCRdb, lists in-frame sequences with V and J called but not all clones. Of the missing ones, under half trace to an unresolved V gene in checked studies; the others have no known cause. This sample is represented by tens of thousands of clones; approximately 91% of them were singletons. The top ten hold about 10% of the sample. Here the chain combines TRBV30 and TRBJ1-5; the D gene remains uncertain. The TCR comes from a woman aged 50 to 65 with colorectal cancer. Sequencing used PBMCs. Read as DNA, the sequence is TGTGCCTGGAGGGCGACCCACAATCAGCCCCAGCATTTT. Translation gives CAWRATHNQPQHF.